This entry concerns a single TCR beta chain. Assay: immunoSEQ multiplex PCR; the TCRdb copy retains only in-frame clones and omits some. The table has 40,000 or so clones, about 90% seen once. The data are from a study of T cell changes during pregnancy in multiple sclerosis. The germline gives CDR1 SGHTA, CDR2 FQGTGA. Trimming shortened V by 5 bases and J by 1 base, and 15 bases separated the two germline ends. This CDR3 has 16 amino acids. The sample was CD8+ T cells from peripheral blood mononuclear cells, taken in the first trimester of pregnancy. This clonotype originated in a female donor with multiple sclerosis, enrolled in a pregnancy study. This chain joins TRBV7-3 and TRBJ2-1; D unclear. The CDR3 region is CASSQIMTPSYNEQFF. The CDR3 coding sequence is TGTGCCAGCAGCCAAATCATGACTCCGTCCTACAATGAGCAGTTCTTC. Together with reference TRBV7-3 and TRBJ2-1, the CDR3 gives the full variable domain: GAGVSQTPSNKVTEKGKYVELRCDPISGHTALYWYRQSLGQGPEFLIYFQGTGAADDSGLPNDRFFAVRPEGSVSTLKIQRTERGDSAVYLCASSQIMTPSYNEQFFGPGTRLTVL.